This T cell receptor beta chain was found in a study of cytomegalovirus exposure and HLA in healthy donors. Across the study: A prior study identified 110 million or so unique TCR beta sequences from roughly 180 million T cells.

V was shortened by 2 bases and J by 10 bases, with 12 bases between the two germline ends. The germline V gene has CDR1 SNHLY and CDR2 FYNNEI. CDR3 length equals 14 residues. This PCR relied on a set of 60 Vbeta primers and 13 Jbeta primers. Profiling relied on immunoSEQ multiplex PCR, and the TCRdb table lists in-frame clones only, not all of them. In the table there are around 150,000 clones, over 60% of which are singletons. The receptor was derived from a woman in her twenties or thirties in good health and CMV-seronegative. The sequenced sample was PBMCs. The chain employs TRBV2 and TRBJ1-6; D possibly corresponds to TRBD1 (5 bases). CDR3 in amino acids: CASSEMGGNSPLHF. The CDR3 DNA reads TGTGCCAGCAGTGAAATGGGGGGAAACTCACCCCTCCACTTT.